One and the same sample provided the 8 T cell receptor beta chains below, sequenced in a study of blood T cell repertoires in COVID-19. Here immunoSEQ multiplex PCR was the method, and the copy in TCRdb shows in-frame clones only, minus some. The sample shows roughly 100,000 clones, roughly 90% of them seen only once. The sample comprised peripheral blood. These receptors all stem from a man aged 80 or over with acute or convalescent COVID-19.

This chain uses TRBV7-2 with TRBJ2-7; unclear D gene. From germline, CDR1 is SGHTA and CDR2 FQGNSA. Trimming left V 0 bases short and J 3 bases short, with 12 bases between. The CDR3 spans 15 residues. The DNA of the CDR3 is TGTGCCAGCAGCTTAGCTGGTGACACTTTCTACGAGCAGTACTTC. It encodes CASSLAGDTFYEQYF. The full variable domain, in which reference TRBV7-2 and TRBJ2-7 provide the parts outside the CDR3, is GAGVSQSPSNKVTEKGKDVELRCDPISGHTALYWYRQSLGQGLEFLIYFQGNSAPDKSGLPSDRFSAERTGGSVSTLTIQRTQQEDSAVYLCASSLAGDTFYEQYFGPGTRLTVT.

The rearrangement uses TRBV6-2 or TRBV6-3 and TRBJ2-7; 11 bases agree with TRBD1. The germline V gene has CDR1 MNHEY and CDR2 SVGEGT. This CDR3 spans 14 amino acids. The J segment lost 7 bases and the V segment lost 4 bases, leaving 6 bases of the junction unmatched. CDR3 in DNA: TGTGCCAGCAGTTCATCGGGACAGGGGGGAGAGCAGTACTTC. Its translation: CASSSSGQGGEQYF.

The rearrangement links TRBV9 to TRBJ2-1, with a tentative D call TRBD2 (5 bases). CDR1 and CDR2 (germline): SGDLS, YYNGEE. The length of the CDR3 is 13 residues. V dropped 4 bases and J dropped 4 bases, with 9 bases sitting between them. The chain's CDR3 is CASSRPGYNEQFF. CDR3 bases: TGTGCCAGCAGCAGACCGGGATACAATGAGCAGTTCTTC.

The V and J genes are TRBV27 and TRBJ1-5, with D perhaps matching TRBD1 (5 bases). The CDR3 has 16 amino acids. Trimming pared 2 bases from V and 5 bases from J, leaving 16 bases between. The germline gives CDR1 MNHEY, CDR2 SMNVEV (reference sequence). The CDR3, as DNA: TGTGCCAGCAGTTTACATATGGAAGGGGTCGATCAGCCCCAGCATTTT. It is translated as CASSLHMEGVDQPQHF.

This chain links TRBV4-2 with TRBJ1-2; no definite D call. Looked up from germline, CDR1 is LGHNA and CDR2 is YNFKEQ. The V and J ends lost 1 base and 1 base respectively, with 7 bases between them. The CDR3 is made up of 14 amino acids. The CDR3 protein is CASSQGSGNYGYTF. CDR3 nucleotide sequence: TGTGCCAGCAGCCAAGGATCGGGTAACTATGGCTACACCTTC.

This chain uses TRBV3-1 (or the pseudogene TRBV3-2) with TRBJ2-3, with 10 nucleotides matching TRBD2. The junction had 13 bases not matched to a gene; V was cut back by 0 bases and J by 1 base. The germline CDR1 and CDR2 sequences are LGHDT and YNNKEL (reference sequence). CDR3 length: 20 amino acids. The CDR3 DNA reads as TGTGCCAGCAGCCAAGATAAGGAGCTAGCGGGAGTTTCGGGCACAGATACGCAGTATTTT. The encoded protein is CASSQDKELAGVSGTDTQYF.

This clone came up once. The CDR3 DNA reads as TGTGCCAGTAGTATTAGGCAGGGGAACACCGGGGAGCTGTTTTTT. Protein product: CASSIRQGNTGELFF. V usage is TRBV19 and J usage is TRBJ2-2; perhaps TRBD1 as D (5 bases). Germline loops: CDR1 LNHDA, CDR2 SQIVND (reference sequence). The CDR3 length is 15 residues. V lost 3 bases and J 1 base, leaving 9 bases between the germline ends.

This clone has just one count. The gene calls are TRBV19 and TRBJ2-3; TRBD2 matches 7 bases. The length of the CDR3 is 14 residues. Unmatched junction bases numbered 13, after V lost 10 bases and J lost 6 bases. Germline CDR1 is LNHDA and CDR2 is SQIVND (reference sequence). The chain's CDR3 is CATGPGREKDTQYF. CDR3 DNA sequence: TGTGCCACCGGACCCGGGCGGGAGAAGGATACGCAGTATTTT.